Detailed here is one TCR beta chain. The source of the sample is a study of blood T cell repertoires in COVID-19. Germline V gene sequence: CDR1 KGHDR, CDR2 SFDVKD. The V segment lost 3 bases and the J segment 4 bases; nucleotides outside the gene matches: 5. The CDR3 has 15 residues. This table comes from immunoSEQ multiplex PCR, and its TCRdb copy is limited to in-frame clones, with some not included. The sample shows 140,000 to 150,000 clones, 81% of them seen only once. The receptor was derived from a human donor in a cohort sampled during active COVID-19. Specimen: peripheral blood. The chain carries TRBV24-1 and TRBJ1-5; 7 bases match TRBD1. The CDR3 DNA is TGTGCCACCAGTGATATCGACAGGGTTAATCAGCCCCAGCATTTT. This codes for CATSDIDRVNQPQHF.